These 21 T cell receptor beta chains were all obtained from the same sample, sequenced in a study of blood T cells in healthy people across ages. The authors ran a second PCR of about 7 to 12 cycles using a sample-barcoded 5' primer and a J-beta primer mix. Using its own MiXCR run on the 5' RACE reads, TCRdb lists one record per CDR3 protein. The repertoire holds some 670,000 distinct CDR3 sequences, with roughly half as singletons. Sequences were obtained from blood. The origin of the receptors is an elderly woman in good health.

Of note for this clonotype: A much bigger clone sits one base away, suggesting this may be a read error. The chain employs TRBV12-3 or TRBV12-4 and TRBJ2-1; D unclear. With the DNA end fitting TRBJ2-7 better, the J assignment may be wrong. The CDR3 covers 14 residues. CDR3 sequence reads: CASSRANSYNEQYF. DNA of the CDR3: TGTGCCAGCAGTAGGGCAAATTCCTACAATGAGCAGTACTTC.

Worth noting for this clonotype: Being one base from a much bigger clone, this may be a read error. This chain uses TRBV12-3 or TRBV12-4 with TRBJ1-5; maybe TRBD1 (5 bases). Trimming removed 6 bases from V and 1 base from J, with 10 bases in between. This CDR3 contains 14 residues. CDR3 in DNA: TGTGCCAGCAGGAGAGGGGAGAGCAATCAGCCCCAGCATTTT. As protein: CASRRGESNQPQHF.

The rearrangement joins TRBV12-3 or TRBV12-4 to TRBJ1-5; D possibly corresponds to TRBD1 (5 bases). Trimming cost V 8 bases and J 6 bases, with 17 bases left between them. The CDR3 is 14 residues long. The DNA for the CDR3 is TGTGCCAGCTCCGAGGATGGGGGGATTCAGCCCCAGCATTTT. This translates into CASSEDGGIQPQHF.

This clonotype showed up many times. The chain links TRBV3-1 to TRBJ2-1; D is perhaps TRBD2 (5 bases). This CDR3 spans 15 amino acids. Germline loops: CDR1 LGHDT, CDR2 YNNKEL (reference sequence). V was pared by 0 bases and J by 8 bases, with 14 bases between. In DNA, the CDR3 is TGTGCCAGCAGCCAAGAGTTCGGCAGTAGCGATGAGCAGTTCTTC. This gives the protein CASSQEFGSSDEQFF.

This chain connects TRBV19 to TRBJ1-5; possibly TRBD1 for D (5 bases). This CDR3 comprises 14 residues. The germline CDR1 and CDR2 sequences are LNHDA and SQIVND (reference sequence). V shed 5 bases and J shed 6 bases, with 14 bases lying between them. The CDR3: CASSFQGSGQPQHF. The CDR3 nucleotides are TGTGCCAGTAGTTTCCAGGGTAGCGGTCAGCCCCAGCATTTT.

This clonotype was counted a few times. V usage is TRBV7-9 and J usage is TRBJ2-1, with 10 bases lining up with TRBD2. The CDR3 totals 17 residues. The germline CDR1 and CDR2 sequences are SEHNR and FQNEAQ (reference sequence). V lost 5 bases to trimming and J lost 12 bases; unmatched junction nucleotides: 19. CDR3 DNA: TGTGCCAGCAGCCAAGGGGGACTAGCGAATTACTACAGGGGGCAGTTCTTC. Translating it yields CASSQGGLANYYRGQFF.

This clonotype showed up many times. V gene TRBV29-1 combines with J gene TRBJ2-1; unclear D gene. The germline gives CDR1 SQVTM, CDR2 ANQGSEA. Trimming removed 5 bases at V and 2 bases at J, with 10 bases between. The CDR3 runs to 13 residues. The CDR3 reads CSVRQDPYNEQFF. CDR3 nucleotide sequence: TGCAGCGTTAGGCAGGACCCCTACAATGAGCAGTTCTTC.

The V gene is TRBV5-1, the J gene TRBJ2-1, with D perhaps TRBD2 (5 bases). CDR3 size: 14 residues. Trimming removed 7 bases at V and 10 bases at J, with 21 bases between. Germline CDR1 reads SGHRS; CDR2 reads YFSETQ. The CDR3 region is CASSRRQVTIEQFF. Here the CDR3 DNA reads TGCGCCAGCTCTCGGAGGCAGGTTACGATCGAGCAGTTCTTC.

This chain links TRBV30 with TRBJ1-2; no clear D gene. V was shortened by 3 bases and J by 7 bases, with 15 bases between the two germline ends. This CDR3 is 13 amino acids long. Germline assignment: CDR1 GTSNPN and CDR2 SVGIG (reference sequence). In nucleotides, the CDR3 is TGTGCCTGGAGCCCCCGAGGGTTGAGTGGCTACACCTTC. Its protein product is CAWSPRGLSGYTF.

CDR3 nucleotides: TGCAGCGTTGATGCCGACAGGGACACTGAAGCTTTCTTT. Translation: CSVDADRDTEAFF. The chain has TRBV29-1 and TRBJ1-1; 7 bases fit TRBD1. Trimming took 3 bases from V and 3 from J; bases not matched to a gene: 4. The germline gives CDR1 SQVTM, CDR2 ANQGSEA. This CDR3 spans 13 amino acids.

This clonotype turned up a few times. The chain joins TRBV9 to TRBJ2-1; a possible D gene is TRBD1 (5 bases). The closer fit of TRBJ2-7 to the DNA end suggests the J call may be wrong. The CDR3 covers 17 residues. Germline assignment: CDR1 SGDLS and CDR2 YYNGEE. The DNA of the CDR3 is TGTGCCAGCAGCGTTGAAAGACAGATCTACTCCCACAATGAGCAGTACTTC. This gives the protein CASSVERQIYSHNEQYF.

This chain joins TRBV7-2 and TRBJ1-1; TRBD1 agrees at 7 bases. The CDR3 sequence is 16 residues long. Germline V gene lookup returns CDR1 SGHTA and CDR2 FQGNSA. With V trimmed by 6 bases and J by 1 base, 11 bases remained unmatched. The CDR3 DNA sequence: TGTGCCAGCAGGCGGGACAGAAGTCCCTGGAACACTGAAGCTTTCTTT. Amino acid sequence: CASRRDRSPWNTEAFF. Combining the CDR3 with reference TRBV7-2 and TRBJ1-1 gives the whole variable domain GAGVSQSPSNKVTEKGKDVELRCDPISGHTALYWYRQSLGQGLEFLIYFQGNSAPDKSGLPSDRFSAERTGGSVSTLTIQRTQQEDSAVYLCASRRDRSPWNTEAFFGQGTRLTVV.

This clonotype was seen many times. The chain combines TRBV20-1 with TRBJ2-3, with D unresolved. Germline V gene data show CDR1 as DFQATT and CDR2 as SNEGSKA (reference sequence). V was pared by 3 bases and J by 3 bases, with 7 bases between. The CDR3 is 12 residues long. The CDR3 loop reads CSASDPTDTQYF. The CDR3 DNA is TGCAGTGCTAGTGACCCAACAGATACGCAGTATTTT.

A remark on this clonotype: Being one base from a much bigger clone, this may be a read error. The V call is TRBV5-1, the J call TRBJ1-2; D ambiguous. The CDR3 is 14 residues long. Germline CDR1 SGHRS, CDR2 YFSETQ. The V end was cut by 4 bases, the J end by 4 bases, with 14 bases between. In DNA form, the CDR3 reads TGCGCCAGCAGCGTGATCCCCGGAGGCTATGGCTACACCTTC. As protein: CASSVIPGGYGYTF.

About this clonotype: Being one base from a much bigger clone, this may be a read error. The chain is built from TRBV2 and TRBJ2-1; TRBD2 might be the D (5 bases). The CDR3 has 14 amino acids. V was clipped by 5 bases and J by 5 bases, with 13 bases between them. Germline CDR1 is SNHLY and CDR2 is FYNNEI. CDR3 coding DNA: TGTGCCAGCAGTCGAGACGGGATGGACAATGAGCAGTTCTTC. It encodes CASSRDGMDNEQFF. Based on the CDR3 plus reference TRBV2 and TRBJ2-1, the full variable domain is EPEVTQTPSHQVTQMGQEVILRCVPISNHLYFYWYRQILGQKVEFLVSFYNNEISEKSEIFDDQFSVERPDGSNFTLKIRSTKLEDSAMYFCASSRDGMDNEQFFGPGTRLTVL.

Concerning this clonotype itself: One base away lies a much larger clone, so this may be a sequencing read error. This CDR3 is CASRNRGTSNEQYF. The CDR3 DNA reads TGTGCCAGCCGTAACAGGGGAACATCTAACGAGCAGTACTTC. The chain links TRBV3-1 to TRBJ2-7, with TRBD1 matching over 7 bases. Per germline, CDR1 LGHDT and CDR2 YNNKEL (reference sequence). This CDR3 has 14 amino acids. V gave up 8 bases and J gave up 5 bases; unmatched junction bases: 12.

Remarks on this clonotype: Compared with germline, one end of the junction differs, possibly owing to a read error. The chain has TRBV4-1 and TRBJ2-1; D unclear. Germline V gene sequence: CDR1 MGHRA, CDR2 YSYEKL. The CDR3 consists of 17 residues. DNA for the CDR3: TGCGCCAGCAGCCAATATCCTAAGGGCCCCGGTGGGAATGTGCAGTTCTTC. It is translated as CASSQYPKGPGGNVQFF.

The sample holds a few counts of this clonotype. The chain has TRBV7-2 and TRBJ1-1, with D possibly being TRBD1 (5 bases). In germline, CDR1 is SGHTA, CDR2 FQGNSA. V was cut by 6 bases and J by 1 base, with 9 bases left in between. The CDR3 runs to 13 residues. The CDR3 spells CASRKQENTEAFF. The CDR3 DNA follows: TGTGCCAGCAGGAAACAGGAGAACACTGAAGCTTTCTTT.

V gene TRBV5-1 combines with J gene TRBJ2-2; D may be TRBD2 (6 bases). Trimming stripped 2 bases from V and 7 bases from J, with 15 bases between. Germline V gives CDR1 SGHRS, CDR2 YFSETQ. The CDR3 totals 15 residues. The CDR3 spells CASSLSGRESGELFF. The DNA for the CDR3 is TGCGCCAGCAGCTTATCCGGGAGAGAGAGCGGGGAGCTGTTTTTT.

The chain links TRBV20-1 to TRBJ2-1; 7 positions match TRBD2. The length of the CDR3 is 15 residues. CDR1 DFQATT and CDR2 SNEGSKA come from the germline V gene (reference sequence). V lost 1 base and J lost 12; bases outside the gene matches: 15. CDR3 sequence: CSARVSGTYAGGQFF. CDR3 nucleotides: TGCAGTGCTAGAGTGAGCGGGACCTACGCCGGGGGGCAGTTCTTC.

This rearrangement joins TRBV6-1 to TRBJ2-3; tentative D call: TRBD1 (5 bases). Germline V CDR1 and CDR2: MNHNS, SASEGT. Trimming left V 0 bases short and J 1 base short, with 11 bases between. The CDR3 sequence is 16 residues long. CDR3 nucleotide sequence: TGTGCCAGCAGTGAAGCGCTGGGCAGGGGCACAGATACGCAGTATTTT. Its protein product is CASSEALGRGTDTQYF.